These 5 T cell receptor beta chains were all obtained from the same sample, sequenced in a study of blood T cell repertoires in COVID-19. Data came from immunoSEQ multiplex PCR; TCRdb stores just in-frame clones and leaves some out. The sample lists 30,000 or so clones; around 93% were seen once. Specimen: peripheral blood. The receptors here all came from a human donor in a cohort sampled during active COVID-19.

The V and J genes are TRBV30 and TRBJ1-1; D is undetermined. This CDR3 contains 11 residues. CDR1 and CDR2 (germline): GTSNPN, SVGIG (reference sequence). Trimming took 5 bases from V and 6 from J, leaving 10 bases between them. This CDR3 is CAWDHSPEAFF. The CDR3 DNA is TGTGCCTGGGACCACAGTCCTGAAGCTTTCTTT. Looking up the rest from reference TRBV30 and TRBJ1-1 gives the full variable domain: SQTIHQWPATLVQPVGSPLSLECTVEGTSNPNLYWYRQAAGRGLQLLFYSVGIGQISSEVPQNLSASRPQDRQFILSSKKLLLSDSGFYLCAWDHSPEAFFGQGTRLTVV.

The rearrangement links TRBV4-1 to TRBJ1-1; 7 nucleotides align to TRBD1. The CDR3 consists of 14 residues. With 2 bases clipped from V and 7 bases from J, the junction kept 7 bases outside the gene matches. Germline V gene data show CDR1 as MGHRA and CDR2 as YSYEKL. The CDR3 DNA sequence: TGCGCCAGCAGCCAACCGCCGACAGGGAATGAAGCTTTCTTT. This encodes CASSQPPTGNEAFF.

V usage is TRBV5-1 and J usage is TRBJ2-1; TRBD2 agrees at 10 bases. The V segment lost 3 bases and the J segment 0 bases; nucleotides outside the gene matches: 3. From germline, CDR1 is SGHRS and CDR2 YFSETQ. The CDR3 has 16 residues. The CDR3 reads CASSSLAGGSYNEQFF. DNA for the CDR3: TGCGCCAGCAGCTCCTTAGCGGGGGGCTCCTACAATGAGCAGTTCTTC.

This clone has only one observation. This chain uses TRBV10-3 with TRBJ2-7; 7 bases map to TRBD1. The trim removed 3 bases at V and 1 base at J, leaving 3 bases unmatched. The germline CDR1 and CDR2 sequences are ENHRY and SYGVKD. The CDR3 is 14 amino acids. The chain's CDR3 is CAISDPGQSYEQYV. The CDR3 bases are TGTGCCATCAGTGACCCGGGACAGTCCTACGAGCAGTACGTC.

The chain couples TRBV9 to TRBJ2-2; D gene unclear. The germline V and J ends were trimmed by 4 bases and 4 bases, with 11 bases remaining between them. The CDR3 spans 14 residues. Germline V CDR1 and CDR2: SGDLS, YYNGEE. CDR3 DNA sequence: TGTGCCAGCAGCCCACCCCTGGCCACCGGGGAGCTGTTTTTT. Its translation is CASSPPLATGELFF.